The sequence of this T cell receptor beta chain was determined in a study of radiation and T cells in renal cell carcinoma. The time point is: blood 2 weeks post-SBRT. Indicated treatment: 15 Gy SBRT to primary tumor, nephrectomy 4 weeks later. Germline values: CDR1 SGDLS, CDR2 YYNGEE. The length of the CDR3 is 15 residues. Trimming took off 0 bases at V and 5 bases at J, with 14 bases between the two ends. Repertoires were generated with immunoSEQ multiplex PCR, while TCRdb's copy carries only in-frame clones and drops some. Seen here are some 130,000 clones, 75% to 85% observed once, and the top ten hold about 1.9%.

Material: blood, obtained from a patient whose treatment included radiotherapy and nephrectomy. The receptor comes from a woman aged 55-70 years with renal cell carcinoma. The gene calls are TRBV9 and TRBJ2-5; tentatively, D is TRBD2 (6 bases). The CDR3 region has the DNA TGTGCCAGCAGCGTAGGTGTCAGGGAGGTGGAGACCCAGTACTTC. This sequence encodes CASSVGVREVETQYF.